One and the same sample provided the 5 T cell receptor beta chains below, sequenced in a study of cytomegalovirus exposure and HLA in healthy donors. The method was immunoSEQ multiplex PCR; TCRdb's version includes in-frame clones alone and lacks a portion of them. The table lists fewer than 400,000 clones, 88% of them singletons. The sample was PBMCs. These TCRs come from a man aged 30 to 45 in good health and CMV-seronegative.

V and J are TRBV7-2 and TRBJ2-5, with 7 bases fitting TRBD2. This CDR3 has 15 residues. Looked up from germline, CDR1 is SGHTA and CDR2 is FQGNSA. Trimming removed 5 bases from V and 7 bases from J; junction bases left unmatched: 13. CDR3 residues: CASSKRDGGGVTQYF. The CDR3 nucleotides read TGTGCCAGCAGCAAGAGGGACGGTGGGGGGGTGACCCAGTACTTC.

The rearrangement links TRBV5-1 to TRBJ2-5; D might be TRBD2 (5 bases). From germline, CDR1 is SGHRS and CDR2 YFSETQ. This CDR3 comprises 11 residues. The ends were cut back, 3 bases at V and 7 bases at J, with 7 bases in the middle. The CDR3 DNA sequence: TGCGCCAGCAGCTCAGGAGGGACCCAGTACTTC. It yields the protein CASSSGGTQYF.

J is TRBJ2-7 and V is TRBV4-3, with D hard to call. Germline CDR1 reads LGHNA; CDR2 reads YSLEER. The CDR3 is 13 residues long. Between the trimmed V and J ends, which lost 1 base and 1 base, there was a span of 5 bases. The CDR3 spells CASSQARSYEQYF. CDR3 nucleotide sequence: TGCGCCAGCAGCCAAGCGAGGTCCTACGAGCAGTACTTC.

V usage is TRBV5-1 and J usage is TRBJ1-1, with a weak D call TRBD1 (5 bases). Germline V gene data show CDR1 as SGHRS and CDR2 as YFSETQ. This CDR3 is 15 amino acids long. Trimming stripped 4 bases from V and 6 bases from J, with 19 bases between. The CDR3 here is CASSAEGLRLSEAFF. In DNA form, the CDR3 reads TGCGCCAGCAGCGCCGAGGGACTGAGACTATCTGAAGCTTTCTTT. The whole variable domain, filled in from reference TRBV5-1 and TRBJ1-1, reads KAGVTQTPRYLIKTRGQQVTLSCSPISGHRSVSWYQQTPGQGLQFLFEYFSETQRNKGNFPGRFSGRQFSNSRSEMNVSTLELGDSALYLCASSAEGLRLSEAFFGQGTRLTVV.

The chain is built from TRBV27 and TRBJ2-2; 9 positions agree with TRBD2. After removal of 3 bases from V and 5 bases from J, the junction contained 1 base not matched to a gene. CDR3 length equals 14 residues. The germline V gene encodes CDR1 MNHEY and CDR2 SMNVEV (reference sequence). Here the CDR3 DNA reads TGTGCCAGCAGTTTCGGACTAGCGACCGGGGAGCTGTTTTTT. It is translated as CASSFGLATGELFF.